This passage covers 20 T cell receptor beta chains from one sample sequenced in a study of early T cells in non-severe SARS-CoV-2 infection. Each CDR3 protein is one row after TCRdb ran MiXCR on the 5' RACE reads. The sample records 40,000 or so distinct CDR3 sequences, less than 7% being singletons. The sample here was whole blood, taken at baseline. The receptors shown here come from an adult who was a healthcare worker with PCR-confirmed SARS-CoV-2 infection or an uninfected control (not recorded which).

The table lists this clonotype with many counts. The chain recombines TRBV20-1 with TRBJ2-1; possible D gene TRBD1, 6 bases. The CDR3 runs 11 residues. Between the trimmed V and J ends, which lost 5 bases and 9 bases, there was a span of 11 bases. Germline CDR1 DFQATT, CDR2 SNEGSKA (reference sequence). The CDR3 reads CSAGGRGEQFF. As DNA, the CDR3 is TGCAGTGCTGGAGGCAGGGGTGAGCAGTTCTTC.

Many counts were recorded for this clonotype. The rearrangement uses TRBV5-4 and TRBJ2-1; D is uncertain. The V and J ends lost 3 bases and 2 bases respectively, with 12 bases between them. The CDR3 extends over 15 amino acids. Germline V gene sequence: CDR1 SGHNT, CDR2 YYREEE (reference sequence). Here the CDR3 reads CASSSRTRPYNEQFF. The DNA of the CDR3 is TGTGCCAGCAGCTCCAGAACTCGTCCCTACAATGAGCAGTTCTTC.

This clonotype was observed many times. The chain links TRBV10-3 to TRBJ1-5; D is ambiguous. The germline V gene encodes CDR1 ENHRY and CDR2 SYGVKD. V lost 6 bases and J lost 0, with 15 bases in between. There are 16 residues in the CDR3. CDR3 sequence: CAISKSGLNSNQPQHF. CDR3 nucleotide sequence: TGTGCCATCAGCAAATCCGGACTCAATAGCAATCAGCCCCAGCATTTT.

This clonotype was counted at least ten times. The chain employs TRBV7-2 and TRBJ2-1; 10 nucleotides line up with TRBD2. The CDR3 is 18 residues long. The V gene's germline CDR1 is SGHTA and CDR2 FQGNSA. V trimming: 1 base; J trimming: 0 bases; junction bases outside the gene matches: 6. This chain's CDR3 is CASSLEGSGRSSYNEQFF. CDR3 DNA sequence: TGTGCCAGCAGCTTAGAAGGTAGCGGGAGGAGCTCCTACAATGAGCAGTTCTTC.

This clonotype was detected ten times or more. The V gene is TRBV6-5, the J gene TRBJ2-3, with D uncertain. The CDR3 consists of 16 residues. Germline lookup yields CDR1 MNHEY and CDR2 SVGAGI. V dropped 4 bases and J dropped 0 bases, with 14 bases sitting between them. CDR3 amino acids: CASSSSDGFSTDTQYF. The CDR3, as DNA: TGTGCCAGCAGTTCCAGTGATGGATTTAGCACAGATACGCAGTATTTT.

This clonotype came up many times. The chain combines TRBV2 with TRBJ2-2; 7 bases match TRBD1. CDR3 size: 14 residues. V shed 6 bases and J 7 bases; nucleotides not matched to a gene: 8. Germline-derived CDR1 and CDR2 are SNHLY and FYNNEI. For the CDR3, the DNA is TGTGCCAGCAGGATGGCAGGGGGTAACGGGGAGCTGTTTTTT. This encodes CASRMAGGNGELFF.

The chain couples TRBV7-3 to TRBJ2-1, with 12 bases that match TRBD1. Germline V gene sequence: CDR1 SGHTA, CDR2 FQGTGA. V shed 4 bases and J 6 bases; nucleotides not matched to a gene: 4. There are 15 residues in the CDR3. Written as DNA, the CDR3 is TGTGCCAGCAGCTCGGGACAGGGGGCTGGCAATGAGCAGTTCTTC. This codes for CASSSGQGAGNEQFF.

This clonotype was seen repeatedly, ten times or more. A junction end diverges from the germline sequence, so it may reflect a read error. The chain has TRBV6-5 and TRBJ1-6, with D maybe TRBD1 (6 bases). Per the germline V gene, CDR1 is MNHEY and CDR2 is SVGAGI. The CDR3 consists of 15 residues. For the CDR3, the DNA is TGTGCCAGCAGGACTGGGGGGGCCAGCGGTTCACCCCTCCATTTT. Residues: CASRTGGASGSPLHF.

The chain uses TRBV30 and TRBJ1-5, with D possibly matching TRBD1 (6 bases). This CDR3 spans 14 amino acids. Germline CDR1 reads GTSNPN; CDR2 reads SVGIG (reference sequence). V dropped 1 base and J dropped 3 bases, with 10 bases sitting between them. The CDR3 sequence is CAWSGGHSNQPQHF. The CDR3 DNA sequence: TGTGCCTGGAGTGGGGGGCATTCCAATCAGCCCCAGCATTTT.

This clonotype was seen many times. This chain connects TRBV6-1 to TRBJ2-2; 7 positions agree with TRBD2. The germline V gene encodes CDR1 MNHNS and CDR2 SASEGT. J gave up 2 bases and V 2 bases, and 11 bases lay outside the gene matches. This CDR3 is 18 amino acids long. The CDR3 DNA follows: TGTGCCAGCAGTGAAAAGCCTAGCGGCAACCCTAACACCGGGGAGCTGTTTTTT. Its translation is CASSEKPSGNPNTGELFF.

At least ten counts were recorded for this clonotype. The V call is TRBV5-1, the J call TRBJ1-2; D call uncertain. The CDR3 totals 17 residues. V lost 6 bases, J lost 2 bases, and 23 bases lay in between. Germline CDR1 SGHRS, CDR2 YFSETQ. CDR3 amino acids: CASKVLPREPGNYGYTF. The CDR3 coding sequence is TGCGCCAGCAAAGTCTTACCGCGGGAACCGGGAAACTATGGCTACACCTTC. Using reference TRBV5-1 and TRBJ1-2 for the parts outside the CDR3, the full variable domain is KAGVTQTPRYLIKTRGQQVTLSCSPISGHRSVSWYQQTPGQGLQFLFEYFSETQRNKGNFPGRFSGRQFSNSRSEMNVSTLELGDSALYLCASKVLPREPGNYGYTFGSGTRLTVV.

This clonotype showed up many times. The CDR3 DNA is TGCAGTGCTAGAGATGGAAGCGAGTCCTACGAGCAGTACTTC. Amino acid sequence: CSARDGSESYEQYF. This chain connects TRBV20-1 to TRBJ2-7, with unresolved D. With 0 bases removed from V and 1 base from J, the gap between germline ends came to 10 bases. Germline values: CDR1 DFQATT, CDR2 SNEGSKA (reference sequence). The CDR3 totals 14 residues.

In its sample, this clonotype was seen many times. The V and J genes are TRBV6-5 and TRBJ1-6, with D perhaps matching TRBD1 (6 bases). Deletions cut 6 bases from V and 5 bases from J, with 11 bases between. The germline V gene encodes CDR1 MNHEY and CDR2 SVGAGI. This CDR3 is built from 14 residues. In nucleotides, the CDR3 is TGTGCCAGCAGCCGGACAGCAGATAATTCACCCCTCCACTTT. It translates to CASSRTADNSPLHF.

This clonotype was observed many times. The chain is built from TRBV9 and TRBJ2-3, with 14 bases fitting TRBD2. Germline lookup yields CDR1 SGDLS and CDR2 YYNGEE. This CDR3 is 17 amino acids long. The ends lost 4 bases at V and 4 bases at J; junction bases unmatched: 8. The CDR3 DNA follows: TGTGCCAGCAGCCCCTCGACTAGCGGGGGGGCAGCAGATACGCAGTATTTT. Translated: CASSPSTSGGAADTQYF.

This clonotype was seen only a few times. The chain recombines TRBV12-3 or TRBV12-4 with TRBJ2-5, with D possibly TRBD2 on 6 matching bases. This CDR3 has 13 residues. V dropped 6 bases and J dropped 5 bases, with 13 bases sitting between them. The CDR3 DNA sequence: TGTGCCAGCAGACTAGCAGGGACGGAGACCCAGTACTTC. Its translation is CASRLAGTETQYF.

The chain links TRBV29-1 to TRBJ2-3; D ambiguous. The germline gives CDR1 SQVTM, CDR2 ANQGSEA. The CDR3 runs 11 residues. Deletions cut 7 bases from V and 5 bases from J, with 10 bases between. Here the CDR3 reads CSANAGDTQYF. DNA for the CDR3: TGCAGCGCCAATGCCGGAGATACGCAGTATTTT.

The chain joins TRBV2 to TRBJ1-4; 11 nucleotides line up with TRBD1. This CDR3 spans 14 amino acids. Trimming removed 6 bases from V and 5 bases from J; junction bases left unmatched: 2. Looked up from germline, CDR1 is SNHLY and CDR2 is FYNNEI. CDR3 DNA sequence: TGTGCCAGCAGCCGGGACAGGGGGAATGAAAAACTGTTTTTT. Translating it yields CASSRDRGNEKLFF.

This clonotype was seen at least ten times. The chain has TRBV12-3 or TRBV12-4 and TRBJ1-1; maybe TRBD1 (5 bases). The length of the CDR3 is 15 residues. V was trimmed by 5 bases and J by 3 bases, leaving 16 bases between them. Here the CDR3 reads CASSPTGFSYTEAFF. The CDR3 DNA reads TGTGCCAGCAGTCCCACAGGATTCAGTTACACTGAAGCTTTCTTT.

This clonotype occurred many times. The rearrangement uses TRBV3-1 and TRBJ2-5; 7 nucleotides line up with TRBD2. The CDR3 consists of 13 residues. Germline assignment: CDR1 LGHDT and CDR2 YNNKEL (reference sequence). V trimming: 10 bases; J trimming: 2 bases; junction bases outside the gene matches: 7. This chain's CDR3 is CATNARGQETQYF. The CDR3 region has the DNA TGTGCCACCAACGCGCGGGGGCAAGAGACCCAGTACTTC.

At least ten counts were recorded for this clonotype. The genes are TRBV4-3 and TRBJ1-6, with a tentative D call TRBD1 (5 bases). Germline V gene sequence: CDR1 LGHNA, CDR2 YSLEER. With 2 bases removed from V and 6 bases from J, the gap between germline ends came to 8 bases. CDR3 size: 14 residues. This CDR3 reads CASSQWGSNSPLHF. CDR3 DNA sequence: TGCGCCAGCAGCCAATGGGGGAGTAATTCACCCCTCCACTTT.